The 8 T cell receptor beta chains given below trace back to one sample, sequenced in a study of blood T cell repertoires in COVID-19. Repertoires were generated with immunoSEQ multiplex PCR, while TCRdb's copy carries only in-frame clones and drops some. Of 52,000 or so clones listed, roughly 85% are singletons. Sequencing was done on a sample of peripheral blood. The source is a human donor in a cohort sampled during active or convalescent COVID-19.

CDR3 nucleotides: TGTGCCAGTAGTATCGAAGGGACAGGAACCCTGTATAGCAATCAGCCCCAGCATTTT. Protein: CASSIEGTGTLYSNQPQHF. V gene TRBV19 combines with J gene TRBJ1-5; 8 nucleotides agree with TRBD1. The CDR3 runs to 19 residues. In germline, CDR1 is LNHDA, CDR2 SQIVND (reference sequence). The ends lost 3 bases at V and 0 bases at J; junction bases unmatched: 13. Together with reference TRBV19 and TRBJ1-5, the CDR3 gives the full variable domain: DGGITQSPKYLFRKEGQNVTLSCEQNLNHDAMYWYRQDPGQGLRLIYYSQIVNDFQKGDIAEGYSVSREKKESFPLTVTSAQKNPTAFYLCASSIEGTGTLYSNQPQHFGDGTRLSIL.

The chain couples TRBV6-5 to TRBJ1-2, with 9 positions matching TRBD1. CDR3 length: 14 residues. Unmatched junction bases numbered 8, after V lost 10 bases and J lost 2 bases. Germline V gives CDR1 MNHEY, CDR2 SVGAGI. CDR3 nucleotides: TGTGCCACCTACGGGACAGGGTCAAACTATGGCTACACCTTC. It encodes CATYGTGSNYGYTF.

This clone appeared a single time. The chain joins TRBV10-3 to TRBJ1-5; TRBD1 matches 7 bases. CDR1 is ENHRY, CDR2 SYGVKD, per germline. The CDR3 length is 14 residues. V dropped 2 bases and J dropped 3; count of bases not matched to a gene: 1. The DNA of the CDR3 is TGTGCCATCAGTGAGGGGACAGACAATCAGCCCCAGCATTTT. Its protein product is CAISEGTDNQPQHF.

The V gene is TRBV5-6, the J gene TRBJ2-7, with TRBD1 as a possible D gene (5 bases). Looked up from germline, CDR1 is SGHDT and CDR2 is YYEEEE. This CDR3 has 14 residues. The V and J ends lost 6 bases and 5 bases respectively, with 18 bases between them. CDR3 region: CASTAPGLWDEQYF. DNA of the CDR3: TGTGCCAGCACCGCACCAGGGCTTTGGGACGAGCAGTACTTC.

This clone has a handful of counts. This chain uses TRBV7-9 with TRBJ2-3; 8 bases map to TRBD1. CDR1 SEHNR and CDR2 FQNEAQ come from the germline V gene (reference sequence). V dropped 2 bases and J dropped 1; count of bases not matched to a gene: 5. This CDR3 has 16 amino acids. CDR3 sequence reads: CASSLRSGQGTDTQYF. CDR3 DNA: TGTGCCAGCAGCTTAAGGTCGGGACAGGGCACAGATACGCAGTATTTT.

This clone was detected only a few times. The chain links TRBV5-4 to TRBJ1-2; D perhaps matches TRBD1 (5 bases). The CDR3 is made up of 14 amino acids. Between the trimmed V and J ends, which lost 2 bases and 3 bases, there was a span of 11 bases. From germline, CDR1 is SGHNT and CDR2 YYREEE (reference sequence). The CDR3 DNA is TGTGCCAGCAGCTTAATGGGGCAGCACTATGGCTACACCTTC. Encoded protein: CASSLMGQHYGYTF. Full variable domain (missing parts from reference TRBV5-4 and TRBJ1-2): ETGVTQSPTHLIKTRGQQVTLRCSSQSGHNTVSWYQQALGQGPQFIFQYYREEENGRGNFPPRFSGLQFPNYSSELNVNALELDDSALYLCASSLMGQHYGYTFGSGTRLTVV.

V and J are TRBV5-4 and TRBJ2-3; maybe TRBD1 (5 bases). Germline lookup yields CDR1 SGHNT and CDR2 YYREEE (reference sequence). This CDR3 has 15 residues. Trimming took 1 base from V and 0 from J, leaving 9 bases between them. CDR3 sequence reads: CASSLRGGSTDTQYF. CDR3 DNA: TGTGCCAGCAGCTTGAGGGGCGGTAGCACAGATACGCAGTATTTT.

The V gene is TRBV7-9, the J gene TRBJ1-1; D might be TRBD1 (6 bases). The V and J ends lost 2 bases and 0 bases respectively, with 22 bases between them. The CDR3 is 19 residues long. Germline assignment: CDR1 SEHNR and CDR2 FQNEAQ (reference sequence). This CDR3 is CASSLYSGGGQALNTEAFF. The CDR3 nucleotides are TGTGCCAGCAGCTTATATTCCGGGGGGGGCCAGGCCCTGAACACTGAAGCTTTCTTT. Full variable domain (rest looked up from reference TRBV7-9 and TRBJ1-1): DTGVSQNPRHKITKRGQNVTFRCDPISEHNRLYWYRQTLGQGPEFLTYFQNEAQLEKSRLLSDRFSAERPKGSFSTLEIQRTEQGDSAMYLCASSLYSGGGQALNTEAFFGQGTRLTVV.